Listed here are 11 T cell receptor beta chains from one sample, sequenced in a study of T cell responses to AZD1222 COVID-19 vaccine. The assay was immunoSEQ multiplex PCR, and TCRdb's table has in-frame clones only and misses some. This table holds around 130,000 clones, roughly 92% found once. Sequenced here: peripheral blood, sampled 28 days after the second AZD1222 dose. The receptors here all came from an adult who received the AZD1222 COVID-19 vaccine.

The rearrangement uses TRBV7-2 and TRBJ1-1, with TRBD1 matching 7 bases. Per germline, CDR1 SGHTA and CDR2 FQGNSA. Trimming at V came to 3 bases and at J to 7 bases, leaving 5 bases not matched to a gene. The CDR3 totals 13 residues. As DNA, the CDR3 is TGTGCCAGCAGCTTGCAGGGGGAGCATGAAGCTTTCTTT. Amino acids: CASSLQGEHEAFF.

V is TRBV2 and J is TRBJ2-7; D possibly corresponds to TRBD2 (7 bases). The V end was cut by 4 bases, the J end by 3 bases, with 19 bases between. Germline V gene sequence: CDR1 SNHLY, CDR2 FYNNEI. The CDR3 loop spans 16 amino acids. The CDR3 loop is CASSAQGGEISYEQYF. The CDR3 DNA is TGTGCCAGCAGTGCACAGGGAGGGGAGATAAGCTACGAGCAGTACTTC.

The chain employs TRBV4-1 and TRBJ1-3, with 7 positions matching TRBD1. Germline CDR1 is MGHRA and CDR2 is YSYEKL. The CDR3 totals 14 residues. Trimming removed 0 bases from V and 5 bases from J; junction bases left unmatched: 1. In nucleotides, the CDR3 is TGCGCCAGCAGCCAAGAGACAGGGAGAAACACCATATATTTT. Its translation: CASSQETGRNTIYF.

This sequence joins TRBV7-2 and TRBJ2-7; 8 bases are a match to TRBD2. CDR1 is SGHTA, CDR2 FQGNSA, per germline. Trimming removed 5 bases from V and 4 bases from J; junction bases left unmatched: 16. The length of the CDR3 is 17 residues. DNA for the CDR3: TGTGCCAGCAGCGCGGCGGGGACGGGAGGGCCAGGTTACGAGCAGTACTTC. Protein product: CASSAAGTGGPGYEQYF.

This clone showed up just a few times. V usage is TRBV7-8 and J usage is TRBJ2-1, with unresolved D. CDR3 length: 11 amino acids. In germline, CDR1 is SGHVS, CDR2 FQNEAQ. Trimming stripped 5 bases from V and 9 bases from J, with 8 bases between. DNA for the CDR3: TGTGCCAGCAGCCCCGGTCGTGAGCAGTTCTTC. As protein: CASSPGREQFF.

The rearrangement joins TRBV10-3 to TRBJ1-1; no clear D. Germline V gene data show CDR1 as ENHRY and CDR2 as SYGVKD. The V end was cut by 3 bases, the J end by 4 bases, with 6 bases between. The CDR3 has 12 amino acids. The CDR3 DNA reads as TGTGCCATCAGTGACCCGGGCACTGAAGCTTTCTTT. This translates into CAISDPGTEAFF.

This clone appeared once. The J gene is TRBJ2-2, the V gene TRBV5-6; no clear D. The CDR3 is made up of 12 amino acids. CDR1 SGHDT and CDR2 YYEEEE come from the germline V gene. V lost 1 base to trimming and J lost 7 bases, with 5 bases between them. CDR3 loop: CASSLYVGELFF. The CDR3 DNA follows: TGTGCCAGCAGCTTGTACGTCGGGGAGCTGTTTTTT.

The rearrangement links TRBV13 to TRBJ2-2; D perhaps matches TRBD2 (6 bases). V was cut by 3 bases and J by 0 bases, with 11 bases left in between. The CDR3 loop spans 16 amino acids. CDR1 and CDR2 from the germline V gene are PRHDT and FYEKMQ (reference sequence). The chain's CDR3 is CASSFRLAPNTGELFF. CDR3 nucleotide sequence: TGTGCCAGCAGCTTTCGTCTAGCGCCGAACACCGGGGAGCTGTTTTTT.

The genes are TRBV2 and TRBJ2-1, with TRBD2 identical over 12 bases. Germline CDR1 is SNHLY and CDR2 is FYNNEI. Trimming took 6 bases from V and 4 from J; bases not matched to a gene: 7. CDR3 length: 16 residues. CDR3 in amino acids: CASRPGLAGMYNEQFF. Here the CDR3 DNA reads TGTGCCAGCAGGCCAGGACTAGCGGGGATGTACAATGAGCAGTTCTTC.

The V and J genes are TRBV15 and TRBJ2-1; D is perhaps TRBD2 (5 bases). V was clipped by 3 bases and J by 9 bases, with 9 bases between them. The germline CDR1 and CDR2 sequences are LNHNV and YYDKDF (reference sequence). The CDR3 totals 12 residues. Here the CDR3 DNA reads TGTGCCACCAGCAGGGGAGTAAGTGAGCAGTTCTTC. Amino acid sequence: CATSRGVSEQFF.

CDR3 coding DNA: TGTGCCATCAGTGAGTCGACCAAGGGGTTTCTGTTTTTT. Encoded protein: CAISESTKGFLFF. The chain combines TRBV10-3 with TRBJ1-4; maybe TRBD1 (5 bases). V was clipped by 0 bases and J by 14 bases, with 13 bases between them. The germline gives CDR1 ENHRY, CDR2 SYGVKD. There are 13 residues in the CDR3.